One sample yielded the 30 T cell receptor beta chains listed below, sequenced in a study of CD8+ T cells in alopecia areata. The treatment here: oral pan-JAK inhibitor, 5-10 mg twice daily. The authors extracted RNA and reverse transcribed it into cDNA as the sequencing template. Here immunoSEQ multiplex PCR was the method, and the copy in TCRdb shows in-frame clones only, minus some. The data show 200,000 to 250,000 clones, with over 40% seen just once and about 2.6% held by the top ten. Specimen: CD4+ T cells sorted from blood, collected around week 37, from a patient treated with tofacitinib. These receptor sequences come from a human donor with alopecia areata.

The gene calls are TRBV11-2 and TRBJ2-5; the D call may be TRBD1 or TRBD2 (5 bases each). The CDR3 totals 12 residues. Between the trimmed V and J ends, which lost 5 bases and 5 bases, there was a span of 9 bases. Germline CDR1 reads SGHAT; CDR2 reads FQNNGV. The CDR3 protein is CASSPWGETQYF. CDR3 coding DNA: TGTGCCAGCAGCCCCTGGGGGGAGACCCAGTACTTC.

The chain links TRBV2 to TRBJ2-7; the D is unclear. CDR3 length: 12 residues. V lost 4 bases and J 4 bases, leaving 8 bases between the germline ends. The germline CDR1 and CDR2 sequences are SNHLY and FYNNEI. This CDR3 reads CASSVMGYEQYF. Written as DNA, the CDR3 is TGTGCCAGCAGTGTAATGGGATACGAGCAGTACTTC.

DNA for the CDR3: TGTGCCAGCAGCCGTGGACCTATGAACACTGAAGCTTTCTTT. The encoded protein is CASSRGPMNTEAFF. The gene calls are TRBV7-3 and TRBJ1-1; no definite D call. The CDR3 is 14 residues long. The germline V and J ends were trimmed by 5 bases and 0 bases, with 10 bases remaining between them. CDR1 is SGHTA, CDR2 FQGTGA, per germline.

This clone was recorded once. The chain has TRBV7-9 and TRBJ1-2; D remains unclear. Trimming took off 8 bases at V and 4 bases at J, with 17 bases between the two ends. The germline gives CDR1 SEHNR, CDR2 FQNEAQ (reference sequence). The CDR3 extends over 14 amino acids. In DNA, the CDR3 is TGTGCCAGCGCCCACAGAGGCAGCTTCTATGGCTACACCTTC. Translated, it gives CASAHRGSFYGYTF.

The chain joins TRBV11-2 to TRBJ1-5; D uncertain. CDR1 is SGHAT and CDR2 is FQNNGV in the germline V gene. The CDR3 runs to 15 residues. Trimming shortened V by 5 bases and J by 7 bases, and 18 bases separated the two germline ends. This chain's CDR3 is CASSPSSRSGQPQHF. The CDR3 DNA sequence: TGTGCCAGCAGCCCATCATCAAGGTCGGGCCAGCCCCAGCATTTT.

J is TRBJ2-3 and V is TRBV4-1; 9 nucleotides match TRBD1. Germline loops: CDR1 MGHRA, CDR2 YSYEKL. V shed 2 bases and J 11 bases; nucleotides not matched to a gene: 14. The CDR3 spans 16 residues. This chain's CDR3 is CASSQYVTGGSSGQYF. CDR3 in DNA: TGCGCCAGCAGCCAATATGTGACAGGGGGAAGTTCAGGGCAGTATTTT.

The table lists this clone with a few counts. V and J are TRBV19 and TRBJ1-5, with D maybe TRBD1 (6 bases). The CDR3 runs 14 residues. The V end was cut by 5 bases, the J end by 11 bases, with 19 bases between. The germline CDR1 and CDR2 sequences are LNHDA and SQIVND (reference sequence). CDR3 DNA sequence: TGTGCCAGTAGTCCCAGCCGTATGGCAGGGGCCCAGCATTTT. Encoded protein: CASSPSRMAGAQHF.

This sequence joins TRBV28 and TRBJ1-3; unclear D gene. The length of the CDR3 is 13 residues. V was pared by 6 bases and J by 1 base, with 7 bases between. Germline V gene lookup returns CDR1 MDHEN and CDR2 SYDVKM. In DNA form, the CDR3 reads TGTGCCAGCAGGGAAGGGTCTGGAAACACCATATATTTT. Its translation: CASREGSGNTIYF.

The rearrangement uses TRBV28 and TRBJ2-2; D is ambiguous. V was clipped by 6 bases and J by 1 base, with 3 bases between them. CDR1 and CDR2 (germline): MDHEN, SYDVKM. The CDR3 runs 12 residues. The CDR3: CASRLNTGELFF. CDR3 sequence (DNA): TGTGCCAGCAGATTGAACACCGGGGAGCTGTTTTTT.

Concerning this clone: The sample contains more than one DNA sequence encoding this CDR3. This chain links TRBV5-1 with TRBJ2-5, with D hard to call. The CDR3 has 11 amino acids. Germline V gene data show CDR1 as SGHRS and CDR2 as YFSETQ. V was cut by 2 bases and J by 5 bases, with 4 bases left in between. The CDR3 loop reads CASSLEETQYF. CDR3 DNA sequence: TGCGCCAGCAGCTTAGAGGAGACCCAGTACTTC.

This clone was counted a few times. The rearrangement joins TRBV19 to TRBJ2-1; D unclear. The CDR3 extends over 13 amino acids. The V and J ends lost 7 bases and 0 bases respectively, with 7 bases between them. Germline values: CDR1 LNHDA, CDR2 SQIVND (reference sequence). In nucleotides, the CDR3 is TGTGCCAGTAAGGGCGACTCCTACAATGAGCAGTTCTTC. Amino acids: CASKGDSYNEQFF. The full variable domain, its missing parts supplied by reference TRBV19 and TRBJ2-1, is DGGITQSPKYLFRKEGQNVTLSCEQNLNHDAMYWYRQDPGQGLRLIYYSQIVNDFQKGDIAEGYSVSREKKESFPLTVTSAQKNPTAFYLCASKGDSYNEQFFGPGTRLTVL.

This rearrangement joins TRBV4-1 to TRBJ2-7; perhaps TRBD2 as D (5 bases). Germline CDR1 MGHRA, CDR2 YSYEKL. Between the trimmed V and J ends, which lost 5 bases and 5 bases, there was a span of 19 bases. This CDR3 is 15 amino acids long. CDR3 sequence: CASSSQPADGNEQYF. DNA for the CDR3: TGCGCCAGCAGCTCGCAGCCGGCGGACGGGAACGAGCAGTACTTC.

The chain combines TRBV15 with TRBJ2-1; 8 bases align to TRBD2. The CDR3 loop spans 15 amino acids. The germline gives CDR1 LNHNV, CDR2 YYDKDF (reference sequence). V was clipped by 2 bases and J by 4 bases; unmatched bases: 4. The CDR3 coding sequence is TGTGCCACCAGCAGACGTAGCGGGGTGTACAATGAGCAGTTCTTC. Protein sequence: CATSRRSGVYNEQFF.

This clone was picked up a small number of times. This sequence joins TRBV7-8 and TRBJ1-5; TRBD1 aligns across 7 bases. From germline, CDR1 is SGHVS and CDR2 FQNEAQ. The CDR3 contains 15 residues. With 3 bases clipped from V and 3 bases from J, the junction kept 5 bases outside the gene matches. CDR3 nucleotides: TGTGCCAGCAGCTTTTTAGGGGGCGCCAATCAGCCCCAGCATTTT. As protein: CASSFLGGANQPQHF.

The V gene is TRBV6-5, the J gene TRBJ2-1, with 7 bases aligning to TRBD2. The germline gives CDR1 MNHEY, CDR2 SVGAGI. There are 13 residues in the CDR3. V gave up 2 bases and J gave up 13 bases; unmatched junction bases: 8. CDR3 DNA sequence: TGTGCCAGCAGTTACCTCCAAGGGGAGGGACAGTTCTTC. Encoded protein: CASSYLQGEGQFF.

Points on this clone: The junction departs from germline at one end; a sequencing error may be responsible. This chain connects TRBV29-1 to TRBJ2-7, with TRBD2 matching 14 bases. Germline CDR1 reads SQVTM; CDR2 reads ANQGSEA. The CDR3 extends over 14 amino acids. Here the CDR3 reads CSVEGTSGSYEQYF. As DNA, the CDR3 is TGCAGCGTAGAAGGGACTAGCGGGAGTTACGAGCAGTACTTC.

The chain couples TRBV29-1 to TRBJ1-4; unclear D gene. The V gene lost 6 bases and the J gene lost 8 bases, with 10 bases spanning the gap. CDR1 is SQVTM, CDR2 ANQGSEA, per germline. The CDR3 has 11 residues. CDR3: CSVRAGEKLFF. The CDR3, as DNA: TGCAGCGTGAGGGCCGGGGAAAAACTGTTTTTT.

This chain connects TRBV9 to TRBJ2-3; D is unclear. There are 15 residues in the CDR3. Trimming left V 2 bases short and J 0 bases short, with 10 bases between. CDR1 is SGDLS and CDR2 is YYNGEE in the germline V gene. CDR3 sequence reads: CASSVSPGSTDTQYF. The CDR3 bases are TGTGCCAGCAGCGTTTCCCCAGGAAGCACAGATACGCAGTATTTT. Variable domain in full (rest from reference TRBV9 and TRBJ2-3): DSGVTQTPKHLITATGQRVTLRCSPRSGDLSVYWYQQSLDQGLQFLIQYYNGEERAKGNILERFSAQQFPDLHSELNLSSLELGDSALYFCASSVSPGSTDTQYFGPGTRLTVL.

This clone appeared a few times. The chain couples TRBV7-2 to TRBJ2-5; TRBD1 might be the D (5 bases). Trimming shortened V by 5 bases and J by 5 bases, and 12 bases separated the two germline ends. This CDR3 contains 13 residues. Germline CDR1 and CDR2: SGHTA and FQGNSA. The CDR3 DNA follows: TGTGCCAGCAGCCCAGGGTTTTCGGAGACCCAGTACTTC. Its protein is CASSPGFSETQYF.

This clone was recorded many times. The V and J genes are TRBV7-8 and TRBJ2-1; D is uncertain. Trimming cost V 0 bases and J 15 bases, with 12 bases left between them. This CDR3 has 12 amino acids. Per the germline V gene, CDR1 is SGHVS and CDR2 is FQNEAQ. The CDR3 coding sequence is TGTGCCAGCAGCTTAGCAGGGCCCTCGGGGTTCTTC. It specifies CASSLAGPSGFF.

In its sample, this clone was seen a few times. The V gene is TRBV5-6, the J gene TRBJ1-2; D is unresolved. Trimming took off 6 bases at V and 1 base at J, with 13 bases between the two ends. This CDR3 spans 14 amino acids. CDR1 SGHDT and CDR2 YYEEEE come from the germline V gene. The DNA of the CDR3 is TGTGCCAGCAACACACCCCGGGGTAACTATGGCTACACCTTC. Protein product: CASNTPRGNYGYTF.

The CDR3 nucleotides are TGTGCCAGCAGTCAGTCAAGTGAGCAGTTCTTC. Residues: CASSQSSEQFF. This chain connects TRBV5-8 to TRBJ2-1, with D unclear. The CDR3 runs 11 residues. Germline loops: CDR1 SGHTS, CDR2 YDEGEE. The V end was cut by 5 bases, the J end by 9 bases, with 9 bases between. The entire variable domain, with the rest obtained from reference TRBV5-8 and TRBJ2-1, is as follows: EAGVTQSPTHLIKTRGQQATLRCSPISGHTSVYWYQQALGLGLQFLLWYDEGEERNRGNFPPRFSGRQFPNYSSELNVNALELEDSALYLCASSQSSEQFFGPGTRLTVL.

In regard to this clone: The junction differs from germline at one of its ends, possibly a read error. The chain employs TRBV4-1 and TRBJ2-5; the match to TRBD2 covers 7 bases. The CDR3 length is 13 residues. The germline V gene encodes CDR1 MGHRA and CDR2 YSYEKL. The CDR3 loop reads CASSQTTSQRPNF. CDR3 nucleotide sequence: TGCGCCAGCAGCCAGACGACTAGCCAGCGGCCCAACTTC.

V gene TRBV5-1 combines with J gene TRBJ2-6; the match to TRBD1 covers 11 bases. Trimming at V came to 2 bases and at J to 1 base, leaving 5 bases not matched to a gene. This CDR3 region has 18 residues. Germline CDR1 reads SGHRS; CDR2 reads YFSETQ. CDR3: CASSLVGQGASGANVLTF. The CDR3 region has the DNA TGCGCCAGCAGCTTAGTAGGACAGGGGGCGTCTGGGGCCAACGTCCTGACTTTC.

This chain links TRBV28 with TRBJ2-5, with a possible D match to TRBD1 (6 bases). Germline CDR1 MDHEN, CDR2 SYDVKM. CDR3 size: 12 residues. V was pared by 7 bases and J by 7 bases, with 13 bases between. Written as DNA, the CDR3 is TGTGCCAGCAAACAGGGTTGGGGGACCCAGTACTTC. It encodes CASKQGWGTQYF.

V gene TRBV29-1 combines with J gene TRBJ2-4; D could derive from TRBD1 or TRBD2 (5 bases each). The V and J ends lost 4 bases and 8 bases respectively, with 12 bases between them. Looked up from germline, CDR1 is SQVTM and CDR2 is ANQGSEA. The CDR3 spans 12 residues. CDR3 nucleotides: TGCAGCGTTGTGAGGGGCGGCGACATTCAGTACTTC. Translating it yields CSVVRGGDIQYF.

This clone has a handful of counts. The CDR3 reads CSVERREGGNEQFF. CDR3 nucleotides: TGCAGCGTTGAACGGCGGGAGGGAGGAAATGAGCAGTTCTTC. The V gene is TRBV29-1, the J gene TRBJ2-1; 9 nucleotides agree with TRBD2. The germline CDR1 and CDR2 sequences are SQVTM and ANQGSEA. This CDR3 has 14 amino acids. J gave up 7 bases and V 2 bases, and 6 bases lay outside the gene matches.

The chain couples TRBV5-1 to TRBJ2-1, with TRBD2 identical over 11 bases. Germline V CDR1 and CDR2: SGHRS, YFSETQ. This CDR3 region has 15 residues. With 0 bases clipped from V and 6 bases from J, the junction kept 2 bases outside the gene matches. CDR3: CASSLEGTSGNEQFF. The CDR3 DNA follows: TGCGCCAGCAGCTTGGAGGGGACTAGCGGCAATGAGCAGTTCTTC.

The genes are TRBV19 and TRBJ1-5; no reliable D call. The CDR3 covers 13 residues. CDR1 LNHDA and CDR2 SQIVND come from the germline V gene (reference sequence). V was cut by 6 bases and J by 2 bases, with 8 bases left in between. CDR3 nucleotide sequence: TGTGCCAGTAGGCTACGGGGCAATCAGCCCCAGCATTTT. The encoded protein is CASRLRGNQPQHF.

In this sample, this clone turned up once. The chain joins TRBV30 to TRBJ1-1, with D perhaps TRBD1 (5 bases). The CDR3 has 13 residues. Germline CDR1 is GTSNPN and CDR2 is SVGIG (reference sequence). Trimming cost V 3 bases and J 4 bases, with 12 bases left between them. CDR3 nucleotides: TGTGCCTGGAGGGGGGGTTGGAGCACTGAAGCTTTCTTT. Translated, it gives CAWRGGWSTEAFF.